The following is a T cell receptor beta chain sequence with its context. These data come from a study of control samples from healthy donors and cancer patients. Profiled with immunoSEQ multiplex PCR; TCRdb holds only in-frame clones, not every one. Here the sample spans 150,000 or so clones, 93% being singletons. The germline V gene has CDR1 WSHSY and CDR2 SAAADI. The CDR3 is 17 amino acids. V gave up 7 bases and J gave up 0 bases, with 19 bases separating them. The chain joins TRBV10-2 to TRBJ1-5, with D unresolved. This receptor was obtained from a man aged 50 to 60 in good health. What was sequenced was blood. CDR3 nucleotide sequence: TGCGCCAGCACCGCTGGGCGAATTTTTAATAGCAATCAGCCCCAGCATTTT. Translated, it gives CASTAGRIFNSNQPQHF.